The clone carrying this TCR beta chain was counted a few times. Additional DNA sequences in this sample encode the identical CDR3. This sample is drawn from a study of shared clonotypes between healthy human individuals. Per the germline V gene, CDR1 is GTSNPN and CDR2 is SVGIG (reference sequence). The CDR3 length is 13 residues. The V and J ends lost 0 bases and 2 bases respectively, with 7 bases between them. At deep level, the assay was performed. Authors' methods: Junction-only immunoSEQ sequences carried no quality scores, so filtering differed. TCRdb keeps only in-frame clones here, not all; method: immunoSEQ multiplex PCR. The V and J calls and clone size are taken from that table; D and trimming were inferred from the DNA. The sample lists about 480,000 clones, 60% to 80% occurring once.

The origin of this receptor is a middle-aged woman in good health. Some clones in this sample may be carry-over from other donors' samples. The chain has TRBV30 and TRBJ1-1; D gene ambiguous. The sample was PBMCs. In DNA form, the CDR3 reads TGTGCCTGGAGTGTAGGTCTCAACACTGAAGCTTTCTTT. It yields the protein CAWSVGLNTEAFF.